The clone carrying this T cell receptor beta chain was counted at least ten times. As yet, its antigen is unknown. The missing CDR3 end, 3 residues past where the read stops, is filled in from the germline J gene. Clones were sequenced by immunoSEQ multiplex PCR, and TCRdb holds only the in-frame ones, with some missing. The sample has tens of thousands of clones, none seen only once. These data belong to a study of T cell clonality in common variable immunodeficiency. Overall study results and limits: Repertoire-complication correlations in CVID were limited by patient heterogeneity.

With 4 bases clipped from V and 5 bases from J, the junction kept 5 bases outside the gene matches. In germline, CDR1 is KGHDR, CDR2 SFDVKD. The CDR3 sequence is 15 residues long. Sequenced material: peripheral blood mononuclear cells. This receptor was identified in a person between 18 and 75 years old in good health. This chain joins TRBV24-1 and TRBJ2-1; 9 nucleotides agree with TRBD1. The CDR3 bases that were read are TGTGCCACCAGTGACGGACAGGGGCCGAACAATGAG. Protein sequence: CATSDGQGPNNE. The complete CDR3 protein is CATSDGQGPNNEQFF.